The 31 T cell receptor beta chains given below trace back to one sample, sequenced in a study of T cells after yellow fever vaccination. TCRdb called the 5' RACE reads again in MiXCR, with one record for every CDR3 protein. The sample has approximately 260,000 distinct CDR3 sequences, 13% seen once; the top ten hold 0.4% to 0.55%. The sample here was CD4+ T cells sorted from PBMCs, taken 45 days after the yellow fever booster vaccination. Receptor source: a man aged 25-45 years who received the YFV17D yellow fever vaccine.

The V gene is TRBV7-3, the J gene TRBJ2-3, with D possibly matching TRBD2 (5 bases). The V and J ends lost 4 bases and 5 bases respectively, with 13 bases between them. CDR1 is SGHTA and CDR2 is FQGTGA in the germline V gene. CDR3 size: 14 residues. The CDR3 spells CASSSRGRGDTQYF. CDR3 coding DNA: TGTGCCAGCAGCTCTAGAGGGAGAGGAGATACGCAGTATTTT.

The chain carries TRBV5-5 and TRBJ2-2, with 7 bases aligning to TRBD2. Germline V CDR1 and CDR2: SGHKS, YYEKEE (reference sequence). The CDR3 covers 16 residues. Germline trimming cut 4 bases from V and 5 bases from J; bases unmatched to any gene: 11. CDR3 in amino acids: CASSNLGGSQTGELFF. The DNA for the CDR3 is TGTGCCAGCAGCAACCTGGGCGGGAGTCAGACCGGGGAGCTGTTTTTT.

This clonotype appeared a few times. This sequence joins TRBV12-3 or TRBV12-4 and TRBJ1-6, with 9 bases that match TRBD1. This CDR3 has 15 residues. With 2 bases clipped from V and 11 bases from J, the junction kept 7 bases outside the gene matches. CDR3 in DNA: TGTGCCAGCAGTTTACTTGGACAGGGGTATGCACCCCTCCACTTT. Encoded protein: CASSLLGQGYAPLHF.

This clonotype was seen a handful of times. This chain joins TRBV2 and TRBJ2-5; D uncertain. The CDR3 consists of 13 residues. Germline loops: CDR1 SNHLY, CDR2 FYNNEI. V lost 5 bases and J 3 bases, leaving 10 bases between the germline ends. DNA for the CDR3: TGTGCCAGCAGTCCCCCCTTGGAAGAGACCCAGTACTTC. Its translation: CASSPPLEETQYF.

This chain joins TRBV5-1 and TRBJ2-2; TRBD1 agrees at 7 bases. The germline CDR1 and CDR2 sequences are SGHRS and YFSETQ. With V trimmed by 4 bases and J by 5 bases, 5 bases remained unmatched. The CDR3 has 14 residues. The CDR3 here is CASSPGQPTGELFF. In nucleotides, the CDR3 is TGCGCCAGCAGCCCGGGACAGCCGACCGGGGAGCTGTTTTTT. Full variable domain (remainder filled in from reference TRBV5-1 and TRBJ2-2): KAGVTQTPRYLIKTRGQQVTLSCSPISGHRSVSWYQQTPGQGLQFLFEYFSETQRNKGNFPGRFSGRQFSNSRSEMNVSTLELGDSALYLCASSPGQPTGELFFGEGSRLTVL.

This clonotype came up a few times. This chain links TRBV29-1 with TRBJ2-5; 9 bases fit TRBD1. Trimming removed 3 bases from V and 4 bases from J; junction bases left unmatched: 9. This CDR3 has 15 residues. Per the germline V gene, CDR1 is SQVTM and CDR2 is ANQGSEA. The CDR3 region has the DNA TGCAGCGTTGAGGACCCGGGACAGGGCCGAGAGACCCAGTACTTC. Translation: CSVEDPGQGRETQYF.

In this sample, this clonotype turned up a few times. This chain links TRBV2 with TRBJ2-6, with no clear D. The CDR3 spans 13 residues. Trimming took off 6 bases at V and 1 base at J, with 4 bases between the two ends. Germline V gives CDR1 SNHLY, CDR2 FYNNEI. CDR3 in amino acids: CASRGSGANVLTF. The CDR3 DNA is TGTGCCAGCAGGGGGTCTGGGGCCAACGTCCTGACTTTC.

The chain uses TRBV20-1 and TRBJ1-2; D ambiguous. The CDR3 has 13 amino acids. Trimming cost V 6 bases and J 0 bases, with 11 bases left between them. CDR1 is DFQATT and CDR2 is SNEGSKA in the germline V gene (reference sequence). The CDR3 here is CSATDGTNYGYTF. The CDR3 nucleotides read TGCAGTGCCACGGACGGAACTAACTATGGCTACACCTTC.

The CDR3 spells CASSRSGQVRMNNEQFF. In DNA form, the CDR3 reads TGTGCCAGCAGCCGCAGTGGACAGGTTCGAATGAACAATGAGCAGTTCTTC. V is TRBV27 and J is TRBJ2-1, with 7 bases that match TRBD1. The CDR3 has 17 residues. Germline V gene sequence: CDR1 MNHEY, CDR2 SMNVEV (reference sequence). Trimming took 6 bases from V and 5 from J; bases not matched to a gene: 16.

There are a few counts of this clonotype. The V call is TRBV20-1, the J call TRBJ2-7, with D perhaps assigned TRBD1 or TRBD2 (5 bases each). Germline-derived CDR1 and CDR2 are DFQATT and SNEGSKA (reference sequence). The CDR3 consists of 14 residues. V lost 6 bases, J lost 1 base, and 16 bases lay in between. The CDR3 loop reads CSAIPGRLSYEQYF. In DNA form, the CDR3 reads TGCAGTGCCATCCCGGGACGCCTATCCTACGAGCAGTACTTC.

There are many counts of this clonotype. The chain has TRBV10-3 and TRBJ1-6; D is undetermined. Germline CDR1 and CDR2: ENHRY and SYGVKD. The CDR3 loop spans 14 amino acids. The ends were cut back, 10 bases at V and 8 bases at J, with 18 bases in the middle. In DNA, the CDR3 is TGTGCCACCTCCGGGTCGTCTGGCGATTCACCCCTCCACTTT. Its translation: CATSGSSGDSPLHF.

The chain has TRBV7-2 and TRBJ1-1; the D gene is possibly TRBD1 (6 bases). There are 16 residues in the CDR3. Germline CDR1 SGHTA, CDR2 FQGNSA. V lost 2 bases and J lost 4, with 17 bases in between. The CDR3: CASSLISGGLGTEAFF. In DNA form, the CDR3 reads TGTGCCAGCAGCTTAATTTCCGGGGGGCTGGGCACTGAAGCTTTCTTT.

The genes are TRBV20-1 and TRBJ2-3, with 7 bases that match TRBD2. This CDR3 comprises 16 residues. Germline values: CDR1 DFQATT, CDR2 SNEGSKA (reference sequence). Trimming cost V 0 bases and J 4 bases; bases outside gene matches: 10. The CDR3 protein is CSARETRGLLADTQYF. The CDR3 DNA is TGCAGTGCTAGAGAAACTAGGGGACTACTAGCAGATACGCAGTATTTT.

This clonotype was found a few times. The chain couples TRBV20-1 to TRBJ2-5; no reliable D call. The CDR3 totals 12 residues. Per germline, CDR1 DFQATT and CDR2 SNEGSKA (reference sequence). The V end lost 1 base, the J end lost 6 bases, and 9 bases lay between the germline ends. Written as DNA, the CDR3 is TGCAGTGCTAGAGTCCTCTCCCAGACCCAGTACTTC. Translating gives CSARVLSQTQYF.

In this sample, this clonotype turned up many times. The chain couples TRBV20-1 to TRBJ2-2, with D possibly TRBD1 on 6 matching bases. CDR3 length equals 15 residues. Trimming pared 4 bases from V and 7 bases from J, leaving 19 bases between. The germline gives CDR1 DFQATT, CDR2 SNEGSKA (reference sequence). The CDR3 is CSAKLQGPGLGELFF. Written as DNA, the CDR3 is TGCAGTGCTAAGCTACAGGGACCGGGTCTCGGGGAGCTGTTTTTT.

This clonotype was seen ten or more times. The chain carries TRBV10-1 and TRBJ2-2; 8 nucleotides line up with TRBD2. Germline lookup yields CDR1 WNHNN and CDR2 SYGVQD (reference sequence). The CDR3 is made up of 15 amino acids. Germline trimming cut 4 bases from V and 4 bases from J; bases unmatched to any gene: 5. CDR3 coding DNA: TGCGCCAGCAGTGGAGGCGGGAGGTCCACCGGGGAGCTGTTTTTT. This gives the protein CASSGGGRSTGELFF.

There are a few counts of this clonotype. This chain uses TRBV11-2 with TRBJ2-1; D gene uncertain. The CDR3 is 14 amino acids. The germline V gene has CDR1 SGHAT and CDR2 FQNNGV. V was shortened by 4 bases and J by 7 bases, with 14 bases between the two germline ends. CDR3 bases: TGTGCCAGCAGCTCCTCCGGTGGAGTAAATGAGCAGTTCTTC. It is translated as CASSSSGGVNEQFF. Filled out from reference TRBV11-2 and TRBJ2-1, the complete variable domain reads EAGVAQSPRYKIIEKRQSVAFWCNPISGHATLYWYQQILGQGPKLLIQFQNNGVVDDSQLPKDRFSAERLKGVDSTLKIQPAKLEDSAVYLCASSSSGGVNEQFFGPGTRLTVL.

The chain combines TRBV3-1 with TRBJ2-5; D ambiguous. The CDR3 extends over 16 amino acids. The V gene's germline CDR1 is LGHDT and CDR2 YNNKEL (reference sequence). Trimming left V 4 bases short and J 0 bases short, with 15 bases between. The CDR3 nucleotides read TGTGCCAGCAGCCCCCACGGCACCAGCTACCAAGAGACCCAGTACTTC. Translated: CASSPHGTSYQETQYF.

In this sample, this clonotype turned up a few times. The rearrangement joins TRBV7-2 to TRBJ2-7; D possibly corresponds to TRBD1 (5 bases). The CDR3 has 13 amino acids. From germline, CDR1 is SGHTA and CDR2 FQGNSA. Trimming pared 4 bases from V and 3 bases from J, leaving 10 bases between. The CDR3 sequence: CASSSDRIYEQYF. DNA for the CDR3: TGTGCCAGCAGCTCCGACAGAATCTACGAGCAGTACTTC.

In this sample, this clonotype turned up a few times. J is TRBJ2-1 and V is TRBV5-4, with 11 bases lining up with TRBD2. Germline CDR1 is SGHNT and CDR2 is YYREEE (reference sequence). This CDR3 comprises 18 residues. V gave up 3 bases and J gave up 0 bases; unmatched junction bases: 8. The CDR3 protein is CASSSLAGGLSSYNEQFF. Here the CDR3 DNA reads TGTGCCAGCAGCTCTCTAGCGGGAGGCCTGAGCTCCTACAATGAGCAGTTCTTC. Filled out from reference TRBV5-4 and TRBJ2-1, the complete variable domain reads ETGVTQSPTHLIKTRGQQVTLRCSSQSGHNTVSWYQQALGQGPQFIFQYYREEENGRGNFPPRFSGLQFPNYSSELNVNALELDDSALYLCASSSLAGGLSSYNEQFFGPGTRLTVL.

In its sample, this clonotype was seen a few times. This sequence joins TRBV20-1 and TRBJ2-4; D gene ambiguous. The V end was cut by 7 bases, the J end by 1 base, with 14 bases between. CDR3 length equals 14 residues. Germline CDR1 DFQATT, CDR2 SNEGSKA (reference sequence). The CDR3 nucleotides are TGCAGTGGGGCCGCTTCTGTGGCCAAAAACATTCAGTACTTC. It is translated as CSGAASVAKNIQYF.

The chain links TRBV7-2 to TRBJ2-2; 10 bases match TRBD1. Germline V gives CDR1 SGHTA, CDR2 FQGNSA. The CDR3 loop spans 16 amino acids. V gave up 1 base and J gave up 6 bases; unmatched junction bases: 5. The CDR3 loop reads CASSLGGGQGSGELFF. In DNA, the CDR3 is TGTGCCAGCAGCTTAGGGGGGGGACAGGGGTCCGGGGAGCTGTTTTTT.

This clonotype was detected only a few times. The chain links TRBV29-1 to TRBJ1-5; 8 bases fit TRBD1. Germline CDR1 is SQVTM and CDR2 is ANQGSEA. This CDR3 contains 13 residues. V shed 6 bases, J shed 2 bases, and the junction held 3 bases outside the gene matches. For the CDR3, the DNA is TGCAGCGTGACAGGGGTCGGCAATCAGCCCCAGCATTTT. Translated: CSVTGVGNQPQHF.

This clonotype turned up a few times. This chain connects TRBV20-1 to TRBJ2-5, with D uncertain. Germline CDR1 reads DFQATT; CDR2 reads SNEGSKA (reference sequence). The CDR3 runs to 13 residues. The V gene lost 6 bases and the J gene lost 4 bases, with 15 bases spanning the gap. CDR3 DNA: TGCAGTGCCGGCCGTGGGTCGGGAGAGACCCAGTACTTC. As protein: CSAGRGSGETQYF.

This clonotype was counted many times. The chain is built from TRBV12-3 or TRBV12-4 and TRBJ2-2, with no clear D. Trimming removed 5 bases from V and 5 bases from J, with 12 bases in between. The CDR3 consists of 14 residues. CDR3 loop: CASSPTRRTGELFF. In DNA form, the CDR3 reads TGTGCCAGCAGTCCGACACGGCGGACCGGGGAGCTGTTTTTT.

This clonotype was counted between two and nine times. The chain is built from TRBV30 and TRBJ2-7; D possibly corresponds to TRBD1 (6 bases). Trimming left V 2 bases short and J 3 bases short, with 11 bases between. Germline V gene sequence: CDR1 GTSNPN, CDR2 SVGIG (reference sequence). The CDR3 is 13 residues long. In DNA form, the CDR3 reads TGTGCCTGGAGTAGGGGGAGAATCTACGAGCAGTACTTC. Protein product: CAWSRGRIYEQYF. Full variable domain (outside the CDR3, taken from reference TRBV30 and TRBJ2-7): SQTIHQWPATLVQPVGSPLSLECTVEGTSNPNLYWYRQAAGRGLQLLFYSVGIGQISSEVPQNLSASRPQDRQFILSSKKLLLSDSGFYLCAWSRGRIYEQYFGPGTRLTVT.

The chain has TRBV7-2 and TRBJ2-3; TRBD2 agrees at 11 bases. The V gene's germline CDR1 is SGHTA and CDR2 FQGNSA. Trimming removed 5 bases from V and 3 bases from J; junction bases left unmatched: 7. This CDR3 is built from 16 residues. The CDR3 coding sequence is TGTGCCAGCAGCCGCCTAGCGGGAGGAATAACAGATACGCAGTATTTT. Translation gives CASSRLAGGITDTQYF.

This sequence joins TRBV5-1 and TRBJ1-2, with TRBD1 matching over 9 bases. With 4 bases clipped from V and 8 bases from J, the junction kept 12 bases outside the gene matches. The CDR3 runs 15 residues. In germline, CDR1 is SGHRS, CDR2 YFSETQ. CDR3 coding DNA: TGCGCCAGCAGCGAACGCCGGGGACAGGGAGACGGCTACACCTTC. Translation gives CASSERRGQGDGYTF.

V is TRBV15 and J is TRBJ2-3; D gene ambiguous. Germline CDR1 is LNHNV and CDR2 is YYDKDF (reference sequence). Trimming cost V 1 base and J 0 bases, with 14 bases left between them. This CDR3 is built from 17 residues. In DNA form, the CDR3 reads TGTGCCACCAGCAGAGTTCCCTGGGCCGGTAGCACAGATACGCAGTATTTT. Its protein product is CATSRVPWAGSTDTQYF.

There are a few counts of this clonotype. V gene TRBV5-6 combines with J gene TRBJ2-7; weak D call: TRBD1 (5 bases). CDR3 length: 18 amino acids. V was shortened by 0 bases and J by 4 bases, with 23 bases between the two germline ends. Germline V gives CDR1 SGHDT, CDR2 YYEEEE. Here the CDR3 reads CASSLGVRQGSPSYEQYF. The CDR3 bases are TGTGCCAGCAGCTTGGGGGTTCGGCAGGGTTCTCCTTCATACGAGCAGTACTTC. The whole variable domain, remainder taken from reference TRBV5-6 and TRBJ2-7, is DAGVTQSPTHLIKTRGQQVTLRCSPKSGHDTVSWYQQALGQGPQFIFQYYEEEERQRGNFPDRFSGHQFPNYSSELNVNALLLGDSALYLCASSLGVRQGSPSYEQYFGPGTRLTVT.

The chain has TRBV20-1 and TRBJ2-5; TRBD2 matches at 13 bases. There are 15 residues in the CDR3. The J segment lost 5 bases and the V segment lost 6 bases, leaving 9 bases of the junction unmatched. Germline V gene sequence: CDR1 DFQATT, CDR2 SNEGSKA (reference sequence). The CDR3 nucleotides read TGCAGTGCCGCCGGACTAGCGGGAGAGGGTGAGACCCAGTACTTC. The encoded protein is CSAAGLAGEGETQYF.